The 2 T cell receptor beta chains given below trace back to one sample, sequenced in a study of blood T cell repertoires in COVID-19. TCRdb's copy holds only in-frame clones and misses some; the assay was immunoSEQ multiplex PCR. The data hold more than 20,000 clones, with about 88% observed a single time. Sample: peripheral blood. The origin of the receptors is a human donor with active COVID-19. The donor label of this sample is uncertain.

CDR3 sequence reads: CASWGRAQYF. The CDR3 DNA reads TGTGCCAGCTGGGGGAGGGCGCAGTATTTT. J is TRBJ2-3 and V is TRBV2, with 7 nucleotides matching TRBD2. Trimming cost V 8 bases and J 10 bases; bases outside gene matches: 3. CDR1 is SNHLY, CDR2 FYNNEI, per germline. CDR3 length: 10 amino acids.

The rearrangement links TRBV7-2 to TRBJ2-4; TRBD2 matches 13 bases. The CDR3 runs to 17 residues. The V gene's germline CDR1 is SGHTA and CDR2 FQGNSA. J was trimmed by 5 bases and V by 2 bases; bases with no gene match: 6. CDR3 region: CASSLMSGLAGQNIQYF. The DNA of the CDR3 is TGTGCCAGCAGCTTAATGTCGGGACTAGCGGGACAAAACATTCAGTACTTC.